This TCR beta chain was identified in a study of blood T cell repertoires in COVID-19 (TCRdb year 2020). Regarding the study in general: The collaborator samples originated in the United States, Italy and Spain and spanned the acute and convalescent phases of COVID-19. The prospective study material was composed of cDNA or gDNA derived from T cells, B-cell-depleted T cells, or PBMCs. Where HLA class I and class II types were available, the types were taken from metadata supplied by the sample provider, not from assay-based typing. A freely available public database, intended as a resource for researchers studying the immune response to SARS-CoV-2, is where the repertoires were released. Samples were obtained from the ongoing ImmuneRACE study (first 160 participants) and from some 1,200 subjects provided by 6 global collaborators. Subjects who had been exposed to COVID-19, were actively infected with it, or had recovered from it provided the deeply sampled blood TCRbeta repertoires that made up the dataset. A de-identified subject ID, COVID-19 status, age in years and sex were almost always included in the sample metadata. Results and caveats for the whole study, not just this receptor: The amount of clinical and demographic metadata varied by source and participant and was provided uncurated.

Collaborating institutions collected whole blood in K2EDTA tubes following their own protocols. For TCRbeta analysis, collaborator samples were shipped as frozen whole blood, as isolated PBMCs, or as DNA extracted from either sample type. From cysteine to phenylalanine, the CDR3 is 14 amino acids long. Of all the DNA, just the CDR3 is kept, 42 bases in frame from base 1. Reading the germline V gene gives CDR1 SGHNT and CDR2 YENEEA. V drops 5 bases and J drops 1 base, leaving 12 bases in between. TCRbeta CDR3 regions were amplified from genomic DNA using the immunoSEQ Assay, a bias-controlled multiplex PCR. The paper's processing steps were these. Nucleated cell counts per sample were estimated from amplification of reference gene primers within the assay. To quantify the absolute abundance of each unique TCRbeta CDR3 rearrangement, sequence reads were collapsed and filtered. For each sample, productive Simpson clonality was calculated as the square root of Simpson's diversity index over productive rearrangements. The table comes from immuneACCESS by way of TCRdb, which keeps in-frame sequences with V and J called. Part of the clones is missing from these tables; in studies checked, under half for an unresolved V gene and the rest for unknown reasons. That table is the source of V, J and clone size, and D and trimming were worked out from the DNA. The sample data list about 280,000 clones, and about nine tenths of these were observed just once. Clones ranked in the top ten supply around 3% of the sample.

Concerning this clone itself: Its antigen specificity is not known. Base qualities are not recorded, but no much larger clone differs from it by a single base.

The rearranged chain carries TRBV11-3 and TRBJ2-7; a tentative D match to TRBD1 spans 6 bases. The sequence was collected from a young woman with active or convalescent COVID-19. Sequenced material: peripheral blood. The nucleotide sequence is TGTGCCAGCAGCCAGGACAGCACATCCTACGAGCAGTACTTC. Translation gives CASSQDSTSYEQYF. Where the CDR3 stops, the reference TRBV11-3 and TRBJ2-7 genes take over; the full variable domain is EAGVVQSPRYKIIEKKQPVAFWCNPISGHNTLYWYLQNLGQGPELLIRYENEEAVDDSQLPKDRFSAERLKGVDSTLKIQPAELGDSAVYLCASSQDSTSYEQYFGPGTRLTVT.